This entry concerns a single T cell receptor (beta chain). This record belongs to a study of blood T cell repertoires in COVID-19. Study at large: COVID-19 samples, acute and convalescent, were from the United States, Italy and Spain. PBMCs, B-cell-depleted T cells, or T cells were the source of the cDNA or gDNA that made up the material.

Per the original methods: Amplifying reference gene primers gave estimates of nucleated cell counts. TCRdb's copy holds only in-frame clones and misses some; the assay was immunoSEQ multiplex PCR. The V and J calls and clone size are taken from that table; D and trimming were inferred from the DNA. Of about 97,000 clones in the sample, roughly 86% were seen once. CDR3 length equals 14 residues. V lost 6 bases, J lost 2 bases, and 14 bases lay in between. Germline CDR1 is MNHEY and CDR2 is SVGAGI. Sequenced: peripheral blood. This TCR was recovered from a human donor in a cohort sampled during active COVID-19. The rearrangement uses TRBV6-5 and TRBJ2-7, with D perhaps matching TRBD1 (5 bases). The CDR3 region is CASRFTTGPYEQYF. The DNA for the CDR3 is TGTGCCAGCAGATTTACTACAGGTCCCTACGAGCAGTACTTC.